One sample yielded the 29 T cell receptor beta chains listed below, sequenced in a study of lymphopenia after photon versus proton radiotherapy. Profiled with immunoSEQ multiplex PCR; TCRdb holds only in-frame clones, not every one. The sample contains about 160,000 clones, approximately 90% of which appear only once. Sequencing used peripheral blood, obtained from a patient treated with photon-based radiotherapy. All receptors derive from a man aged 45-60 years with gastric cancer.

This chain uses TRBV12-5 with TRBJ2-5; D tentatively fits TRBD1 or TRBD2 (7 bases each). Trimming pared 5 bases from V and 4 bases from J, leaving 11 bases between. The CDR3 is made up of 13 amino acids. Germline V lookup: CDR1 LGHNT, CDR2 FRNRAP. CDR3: CASGARGGETQYF. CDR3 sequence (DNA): TGTGCTAGTGGTGCCAGGGGGGGAGAGACCCAGTACTTC.

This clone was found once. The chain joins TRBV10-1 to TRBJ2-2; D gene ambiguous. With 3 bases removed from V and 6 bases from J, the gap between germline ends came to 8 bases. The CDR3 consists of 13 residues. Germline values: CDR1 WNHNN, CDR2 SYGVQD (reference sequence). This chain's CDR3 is CASSDSSAGELFF. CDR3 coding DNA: TGCGCCAGCAGTGATTCCTCGGCCGGGGAGCTGTTTTTT.

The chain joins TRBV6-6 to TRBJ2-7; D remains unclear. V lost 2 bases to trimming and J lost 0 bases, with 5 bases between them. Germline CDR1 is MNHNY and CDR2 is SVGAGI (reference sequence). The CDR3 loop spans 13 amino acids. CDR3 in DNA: TGTGCCAGCAGTTACGGCTTCTCCTACGAGCAGTACTTC. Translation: CASSYGFSYEQYF.

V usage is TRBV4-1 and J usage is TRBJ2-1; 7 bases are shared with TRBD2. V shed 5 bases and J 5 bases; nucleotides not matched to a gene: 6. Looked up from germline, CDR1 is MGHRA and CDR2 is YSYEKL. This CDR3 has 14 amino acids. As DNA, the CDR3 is TGCGCCAGCAGCGGCGGGAGAGTCGACAATGAGCAGTTCTTC. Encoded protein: CASSGGRVDNEQFF.

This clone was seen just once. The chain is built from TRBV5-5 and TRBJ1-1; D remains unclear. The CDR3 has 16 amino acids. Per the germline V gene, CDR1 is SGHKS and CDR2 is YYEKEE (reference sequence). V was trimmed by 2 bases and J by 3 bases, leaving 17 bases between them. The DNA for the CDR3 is TGTGCCAGCAGCTTTGGACTCCTTGGAATTGACACTGAAGCTTTCTTT. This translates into CASSFGLLGIDTEAFF.

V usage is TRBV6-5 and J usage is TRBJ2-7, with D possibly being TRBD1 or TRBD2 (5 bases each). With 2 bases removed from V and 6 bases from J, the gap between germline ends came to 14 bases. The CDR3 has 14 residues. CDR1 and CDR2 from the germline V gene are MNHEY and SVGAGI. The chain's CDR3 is CASSYRDPVGEQYF. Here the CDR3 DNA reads TGTGCCAGCAGTTACAGGGACCCCGTGGGCGAGCAGTACTTC.

CDR3 coding DNA: TGTGCCAGCGGGGGGACTAGCGGAAGCACAGATACGCAGTATTTT. It codes for CASGGTSGSTDTQYF. The chain is built from TRBV4-2 and TRBJ2-3, with 11 nucleotides matching TRBD2. Germline assignment: CDR1 LGHNA and CDR2 YNFKEQ. Germline trimming cut 8 bases from V and 0 bases from J; bases unmatched to any gene: 4. The CDR3 sequence is 15 residues long.

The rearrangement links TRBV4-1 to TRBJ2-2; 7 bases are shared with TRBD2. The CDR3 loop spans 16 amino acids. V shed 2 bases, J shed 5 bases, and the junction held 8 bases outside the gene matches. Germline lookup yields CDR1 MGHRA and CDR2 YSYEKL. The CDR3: CASSQPNPGGTGELFF. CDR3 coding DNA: TGCGCCAGCAGCCAACCGAATCCGGGGGGAACCGGGGAGCTGTTTTTT.

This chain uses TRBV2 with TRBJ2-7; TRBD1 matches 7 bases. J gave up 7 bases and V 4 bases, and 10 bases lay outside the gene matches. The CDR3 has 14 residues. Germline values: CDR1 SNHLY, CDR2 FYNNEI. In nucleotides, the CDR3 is TGTGCCAGCAGTGTGGTTCAGGGGGTTTTAGAGCAGTACTTC. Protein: CASSVVQGVLEQYF.

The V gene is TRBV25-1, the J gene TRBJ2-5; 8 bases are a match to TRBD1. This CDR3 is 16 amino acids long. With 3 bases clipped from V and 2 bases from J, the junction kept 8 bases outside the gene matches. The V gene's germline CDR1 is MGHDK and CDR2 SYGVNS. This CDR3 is CASSDLGTGEQETQYF. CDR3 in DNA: TGTGCCAGCAGTGATCTGGGGACAGGCGAACAAGAGACCCAGTACTTC.

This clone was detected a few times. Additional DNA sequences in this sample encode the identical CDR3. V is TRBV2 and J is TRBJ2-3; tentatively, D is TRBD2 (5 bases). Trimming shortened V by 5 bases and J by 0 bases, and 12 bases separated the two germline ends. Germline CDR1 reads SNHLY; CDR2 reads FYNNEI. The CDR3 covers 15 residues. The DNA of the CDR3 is TGTGCCAGCAGTTGGACTGAACCTAGCACAGATACGCAGTATTTT. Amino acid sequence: CASSWTEPSTDTQYF.

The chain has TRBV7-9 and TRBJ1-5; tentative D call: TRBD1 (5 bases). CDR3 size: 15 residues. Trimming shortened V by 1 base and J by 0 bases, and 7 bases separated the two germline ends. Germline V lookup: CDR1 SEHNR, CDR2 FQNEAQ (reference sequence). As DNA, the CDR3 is TGTGCCAGCAGCTTAGGGGGGGTTAGCAATCAGCCCCAGCATTTT. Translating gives CASSLGGVSNQPQHF.

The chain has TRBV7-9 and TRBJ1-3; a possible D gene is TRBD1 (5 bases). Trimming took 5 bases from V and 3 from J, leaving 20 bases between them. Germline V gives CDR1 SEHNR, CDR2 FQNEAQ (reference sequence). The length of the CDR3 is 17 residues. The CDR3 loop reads CASSASGQGVFGNTIYF. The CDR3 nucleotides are TGTGCCAGCAGCGCTAGTGGTCAGGGAGTTTTTGGAAACACCATATATTTT.

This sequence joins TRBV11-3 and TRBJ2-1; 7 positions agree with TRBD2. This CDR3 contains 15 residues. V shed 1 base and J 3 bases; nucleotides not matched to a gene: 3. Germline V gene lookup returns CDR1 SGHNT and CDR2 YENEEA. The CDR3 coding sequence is TGTGCCAGCAGCTTAGCGGGAGGACTCTACAATGAGCAGTTCTTC. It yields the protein CASSLAGGLYNEQFF.

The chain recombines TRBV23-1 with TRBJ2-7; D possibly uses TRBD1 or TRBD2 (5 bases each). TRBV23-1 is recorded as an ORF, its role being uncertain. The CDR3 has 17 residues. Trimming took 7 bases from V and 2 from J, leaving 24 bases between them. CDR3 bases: TGCGCCAGCACTCCAGGGTATGGGACCCCCAAGGCCTACGAGCAGTACTTC. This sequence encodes CASTPGYGTPKAYEQYF.

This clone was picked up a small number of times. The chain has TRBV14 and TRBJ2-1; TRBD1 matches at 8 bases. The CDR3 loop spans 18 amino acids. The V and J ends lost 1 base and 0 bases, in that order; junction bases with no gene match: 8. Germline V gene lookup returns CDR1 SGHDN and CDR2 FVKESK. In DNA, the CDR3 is TGTGCCAGCAGCCAAGGAAGAGGGGGACAGGTCTCCTACAATGAGCAGTTCTTC. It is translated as CASSQGRGGQVSYNEQFF. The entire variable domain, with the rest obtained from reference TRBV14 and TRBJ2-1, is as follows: EAGVTQFPSHSVIEKGQTVTLRCDPISGHDNLYWYRRVMGKEIKFLLHFVKESKQDESGMPNNRFLAERTGGTYSTLKVQPAELEDSGVYFCASSQGRGGQVSYNEQFFGPGTRLTVL.

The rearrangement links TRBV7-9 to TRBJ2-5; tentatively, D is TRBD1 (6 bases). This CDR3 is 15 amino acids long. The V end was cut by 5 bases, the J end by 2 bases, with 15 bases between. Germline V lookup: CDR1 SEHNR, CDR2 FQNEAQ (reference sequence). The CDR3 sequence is CASSTRDTRQETQYF. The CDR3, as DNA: TGTGCCAGCAGCACTCGGGACACCCGTCAAGAGACCCAGTACTTC.

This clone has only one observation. The CDR3 loop reads CASSLAATGTGNTIYF. The DNA for the CDR3 is TGTGCCAGCAGCTTAGCCGCGACAGGGACAGGAAACACCATATATTTT. The chain couples TRBV7-7 to TRBJ1-3; the match to TRBD1 covers 7 bases. V lost 0 bases to trimming and J lost 4 bases; unmatched junction nucleotides: 6. Germline-derived CDR1 and CDR2 are SSHAT and FNYEAQ (reference sequence). The CDR3 loop spans 16 amino acids.

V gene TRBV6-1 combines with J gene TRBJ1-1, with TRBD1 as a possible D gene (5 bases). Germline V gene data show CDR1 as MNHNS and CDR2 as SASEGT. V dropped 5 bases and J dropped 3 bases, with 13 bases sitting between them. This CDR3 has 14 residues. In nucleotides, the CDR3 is TGTGCCAGCAGTCCACGAATCAGGGACACTGAAGCTTTCTTT. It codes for CASSPRIRDTEAFF.

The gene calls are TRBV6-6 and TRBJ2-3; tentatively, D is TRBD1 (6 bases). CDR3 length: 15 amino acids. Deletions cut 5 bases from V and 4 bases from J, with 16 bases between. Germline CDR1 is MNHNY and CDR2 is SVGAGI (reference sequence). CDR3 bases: TGTGCCAGCAGTCATTCAGGGGAAGGATCAGATACGCAGTATTTT. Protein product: CASSHSGEGSDTQYF.

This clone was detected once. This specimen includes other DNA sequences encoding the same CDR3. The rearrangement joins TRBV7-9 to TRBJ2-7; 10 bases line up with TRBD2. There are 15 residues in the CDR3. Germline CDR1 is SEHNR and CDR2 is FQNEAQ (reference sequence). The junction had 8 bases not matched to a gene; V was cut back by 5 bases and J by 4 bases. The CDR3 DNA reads TGTGCCAGCAGCCCACGGGCTAGCGGGAGTTACGAGCAGTACTTC. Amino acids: CASSPRASGSYEQYF.

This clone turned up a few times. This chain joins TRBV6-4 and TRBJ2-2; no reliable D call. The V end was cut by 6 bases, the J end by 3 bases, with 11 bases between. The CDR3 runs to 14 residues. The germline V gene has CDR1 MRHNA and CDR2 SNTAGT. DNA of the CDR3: TGTGCCAGCAGGCGACCGACTGACACCGGGGAGCTGTTTTTT. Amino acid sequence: CASRRPTDTGELFF.

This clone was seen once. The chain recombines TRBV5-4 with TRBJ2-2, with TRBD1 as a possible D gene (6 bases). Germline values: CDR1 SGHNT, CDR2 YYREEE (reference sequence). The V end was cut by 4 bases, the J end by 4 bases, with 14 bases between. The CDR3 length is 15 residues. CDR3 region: CASSPGTLITGELFF. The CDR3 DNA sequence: TGTGCCAGCAGCCCCGGGACACTCATCACCGGGGAGCTGTTTTTT.

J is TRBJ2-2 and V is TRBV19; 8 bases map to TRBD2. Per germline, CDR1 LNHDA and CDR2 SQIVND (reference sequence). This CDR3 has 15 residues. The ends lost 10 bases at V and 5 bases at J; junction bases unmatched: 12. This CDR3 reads CATRSGTSWTGELFF. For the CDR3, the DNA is TGTGCCACTCGATCCGGGACTAGTTGGACCGGGGAGCTGTTTTTT.

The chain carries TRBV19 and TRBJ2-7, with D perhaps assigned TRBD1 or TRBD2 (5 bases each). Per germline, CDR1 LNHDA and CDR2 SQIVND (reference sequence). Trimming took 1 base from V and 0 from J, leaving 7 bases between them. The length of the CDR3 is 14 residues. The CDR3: CASSIGGSSYEQYF. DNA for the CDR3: TGTGCCAGTAGTATAGGGGGGAGCTCCTACGAGCAGTACTTC.

The CDR3 is CASEGFREGVRETQYF. The CDR3 coding sequence is TGTGCCAGCGAGGGTTTTAGGGAGGGGGTACGAGAGACCCAGTACTTC. V usage is TRBV2 and J usage is TRBJ2-5, with a possible D match to TRBD2 (7 bases). The germline gives CDR1 SNHLY, CDR2 FYNNEI. Trimming removed 8 bases from V and 4 bases from J, with 23 bases in between. The CDR3 consists of 16 residues.

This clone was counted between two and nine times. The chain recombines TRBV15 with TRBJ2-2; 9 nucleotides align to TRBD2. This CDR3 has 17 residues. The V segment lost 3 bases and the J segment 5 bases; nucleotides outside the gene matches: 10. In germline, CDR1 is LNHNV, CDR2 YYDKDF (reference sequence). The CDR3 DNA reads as TGTGCCACCAGCAGGGGGTTAATAAGCGGGAGGACCGGGGAGCTGTTTTTT. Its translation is CATSRGLISGRTGELFF. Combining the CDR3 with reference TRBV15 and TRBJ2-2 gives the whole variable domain DAMVIQNPRYQVTQFGKPVTLSCSQTLNHNVMYWYQQKSSQAPKLLFHYYDKDFNNEADTPDNFQSRRPNTSFCFLDIRSPGLGDTAMYLCATSRGLISGRTGELFFGEGSRLTVL.

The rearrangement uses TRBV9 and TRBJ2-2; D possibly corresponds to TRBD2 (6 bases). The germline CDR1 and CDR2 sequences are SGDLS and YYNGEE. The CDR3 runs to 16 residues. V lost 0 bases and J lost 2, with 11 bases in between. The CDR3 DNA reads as TGTGCCAGCAGCGTAGCCTCCGCGGGAAACACCGGGGAGCTGTTTTTT. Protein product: CASSVASAGNTGELFF.

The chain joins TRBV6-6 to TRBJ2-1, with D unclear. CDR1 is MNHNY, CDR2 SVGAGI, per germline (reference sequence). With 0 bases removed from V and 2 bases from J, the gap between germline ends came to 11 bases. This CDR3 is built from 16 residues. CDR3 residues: CASSYSGLGTYNEQFF. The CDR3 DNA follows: TGTGCCAGCAGTTACTCCGGGCTAGGCACCTACAATGAGCAGTTCTTC.